The present T cell receptor beta chain was sequenced within a study of technical replicates of blood from a few donors (dated by TCRdb to between 2016 and 2019). For this clone: This receptor's antigen is unknown. Per-base quality was not reported, and no clone a single base away is much larger than it.

Preparation of the library involved the immunoSEQ multiplex PCR assay. Drawn from immuneACCESS, this table holds only the in-frame rearrangements with V and J called that TCRdb kept. Clones are partly lost; checked studies trace under half to an unresolved V gene and leave the rest unexplained. In this sample the table shows 72,000 or so clones, approximately 90% of which occur a single time. The ten largest make up around 0.42% of the sample. CDR1 and CDR2, per the germline V gene (reference sequence), are LNHDA and SQIVND. The CDR3 runs 19 amino acids, cysteine and phenylalanine included. The entry retains the CDR3 DNA only, 57 bases that are in frame from base 1. V lost 5 bases and J lost 0 bases, and the count of bases not matched to a germline gene is 10.

This sequence was found in a human donor in good health. Sequences were obtained from T cells isolated from PBMCs. The receptor chain draws on TRBV19 and TRBJ2-3; TRBD2 matches 14 bases in the middle. This receptor carries the CDR3 CASSRRGTSGSSSTDTQYF. The nucleotide sequence reads TGTGCCAGTAGTCGGAGGGGGACTAGCGGGAGTTCTAGCACAGATACGCAGTATTTT.